A selection of T cell receptor beta chains follows, all from one sample in a study of T-cell reconstitution after alpha-beta-depleted transplantation in children. Via MiXCR, TCRdb re-called the PCR reads, giving one row per CDR3 protein. The sample records about 610,000 distinct CDR3 sequences, about 10% being singletons. The source was PBMCs from the stem cell graft donor, collected from the stem cell graft. The receptor set was obtained from a human donor who donated a stem cell graft to a child with acute myeloid leukemia. Each CDR3 is given with its conserved first and last residue. Fields, in order: D gene, V gene, clone size, J gene, CDR3 protein, CDR3 DNA. A D gene is named only where the DNA matches it firmly. The size field is filled for only some rows; it gives once, few, many or a size class.

TRBD2,TRBV7-2,NA,TRBJ2-1,CASSLYLAGAYNEQFF,TGTGCCAGCAGCTTATACCTAGCGGGAGCCTACAATGAGCAGTTCTTC
TRBD2,TRBV20-1,NA,TRBJ2-1,CSVPGAGRGSYNEQFF,TGCAGTGTTCCGGGAGCGGGACGAGGGTCCTACAATGAGCAGTTCTTC
NA,TRBV12-5,many,TRBJ1-2,CASAYNRDGYTF,TGTGCTAGTGCCTACAACAGGGACGGCTACACCTTC
TRBD2,TRBV9,NA,TRBJ2-4,CASSVGTSGITKNIQYF,TGTGCCAGCAGCGTTGGGACTAGCGGGATTACCAAAAACATTCAGTACTTC
NA,TRBV7-2,many,TRBJ2-7,CASSSQVTEQYF,TGTGCCAGCAGCTCGCAGGTCACCGAGCAGTACTTC
TRBD1,TRBV13,NA,TRBJ2-7,CASSFQGDAYEQYF,TGTGCCAGCAGCTTTCAGGGGGACGCCTACGAGCAGTACTTC
NA,TRBV4-3,NA,TRBJ2-2,CASSSRTVTNTGELFF,TGCGCCAGCAGCTCGCGGACAGTTACGAACACCGGGGAGCTGTTTTTT
NA,TRBV12-3/TRBV12-4,many,TRBJ2-7,CASSLPFGGSEQYF,TGTGCCAGCAGTTTACCGTTCGGGGGAAGCGAGCAGTACTTC
TRBD1,TRBV6-5,many,TRBJ1-2,CASSIQGARSYGYTF,TGTGCCAGCAGTATACAGGGGGCGCGGAGCTATGGCTACACCTTC
TRBD2,TRBV9,many,TRBJ2-3,CASSQTRGLAGDTDTQYF,TGTGCCAGCAGCCAAACCCGGGGGCTAGCGGGTGACACAGATACGCAGTATTTT
TRBD2,TRBV29-1,few,TRBJ2-5,CSAWGGTSGRDLQETQYF,TGCAGCGCTTGGGGGGGGACTAGCGGGAGGGACCTCCAAGAGACCCAGTACTTC